What follows are 9 T cell receptor beta chains derived from one specimen sequenced in a study of T cells in Graves' hyperthyroidism and ophthalmopathy. RNA transcripts gave rise to amplified TCR beta CDR3 regions. A first-round RT-PCR of the TCR CDR3 used the HTBI primer set. Via MiXCR, TCRdb re-called the multiplex PCR reads, giving one row per CDR3 protein. The repertoire holds approximately 600,000 distinct CDR3 sequences, with roughly 15% as singletons. Material for sequencing was blood. All receptors derive from a woman in her thirties or forties with Graves' ophthalmopathy.

The chain combines TRBV27 with TRBJ1-1, with a possible D match to TRBD1 (5 bases). Trimming left V 5 bases short and J 5 bases short, with 18 bases between. Germline V gene sequence: CDR1 MNHEY, CDR2 SMNVEV (reference sequence). The CDR3 consists of 15 residues. CDR3 amino acids: CASSTRGDSGTEAFF. CDR3 DNA sequence: TGTGCCAGCAGTACCCGAGGGGACTCAGGGACTGAAGCTTTCTTT.

This clonotype was recorded a few times. The rearrangement links TRBV7-9 to TRBJ2-7, with D perhaps given as TRBD1 or TRBD2 (5 bases each). Germline V CDR1 and CDR2: SEHNR, FQNEAQ (reference sequence). The CDR3 contains 14 residues. With 5 bases removed from V and 5 bases from J, the gap between germline ends came to 16 bases. CDR3 region: CASSDRDADNEQYF. CDR3 bases: TGTGCCAGCAGCGACCGGGACGCGGACAACGAGCAGTACTTC.

This clonotype appeared many times. The chain combines TRBV28 with TRBJ2-7; 7 positions agree with TRBD1. The CDR3 is made up of 14 amino acids. Per germline, CDR1 MDHEN and CDR2 SYDVKM. The trim removed 5 bases at V and 2 bases at J, leaving 6 bases unmatched. The CDR3 DNA is TGTGCCAGCAGTCAGACCGGGACAGCCTACGAGCAGTACTTC. Its translation is CASSQTGTAYEQYF.

At least ten counts were recorded for this clonotype. This rearrangement joins TRBV7-9 to TRBJ1-2; a possible D gene is TRBD1 (5 bases). The germline V gene has CDR1 SEHNR and CDR2 FQNEAQ (reference sequence). CDR3 length: 13 residues. With 4 bases removed from V and 5 bases from J, the gap between germline ends came to 11 bases. CDR3 loop: CASSSDSGYGYTF. CDR3 in DNA: TGTGCCAGCAGCTCCGACTCAGGGTATGGCTACACCTTC.

Ten or more counts support this clonotype. The chain carries TRBV28 and TRBJ2-5; the D call may be TRBD1 or TRBD2 (5 bases each). Germline V CDR1 and CDR2: MDHEN, SYDVKM. The V end was cut by 1 base, the J end by 5 bases, with 11 bases between. This CDR3 is 14 amino acids long. CDR3 DNA: TGTGCCAGCAGTTTATCTGGGACGGGGGAGACCCAGTACTTC. This gives the protein CASSLSGTGETQYF.

Many counts were recorded for this clonotype. The junction departs from the called germline gene at one end, perhaps through a read error. This CDR3 is CASRSSGLKWEETQYF. The CDR3 nucleotides read TGTGCAAGCAGGTCCAGCGGCCTAAAATGGGAAGAGACCCAGTACTTC. The chain carries TRBV6-2 or TRBV6-3 and TRBJ2-5, with D perhaps matching TRBD2 (5 bases). The germline V gene has CDR1 MNHEY and CDR2 SVGEGT. The CDR3 covers 16 residues.

With regard to this clonotype: This may stem from a read error, because a much larger clone lies one nucleotide away. V usage is TRBV12-3 or TRBV12-4 and J usage is TRBJ2-3, with TRBD2 matching 14 bases. The CDR3 consists of 15 residues. J lost 9 bases, V lost 3 bases, and 5 bases had no gene match. The CDR3 region is CASSFGLAGGRTQYF. The DNA for the CDR3 is TGTGCCAGCAGTTTCGGACTAGCGGGAGGTAGGACGCAGTATTTT.

This clonotype was observed a handful of times. The rearrangement links TRBV11-2 to TRBJ1-6; D gene ambiguous. The CDR3 spans 16 residues. Germline CDR1 and CDR2: SGHAT and FQNNGV. V was trimmed by 3 bases and J by 0 bases, leaving 9 bases between them. As DNA, the CDR3 is TGTGCCAGCAGCTTGACCGGGAGCTCCTATAATTCACCCCTCCACTTT. It translates to CASSLTGSSYNSPLHF.

This clonotype has more than one count but fewer than ten. A much larger clone differs from this one at a single base, so this may be a read error. The chain uses TRBV30 and TRBJ1-1; D remains unclear. Germline CDR1 and CDR2: GTSNPN and SVGIG (reference sequence). CDR3 length equals 13 residues. DNA of the CDR3: TGTACCTGGAGTGTGTCCGTAAACACTGAAGCTTTCTTT. This sequence encodes CTWSVSVNTEAFF.